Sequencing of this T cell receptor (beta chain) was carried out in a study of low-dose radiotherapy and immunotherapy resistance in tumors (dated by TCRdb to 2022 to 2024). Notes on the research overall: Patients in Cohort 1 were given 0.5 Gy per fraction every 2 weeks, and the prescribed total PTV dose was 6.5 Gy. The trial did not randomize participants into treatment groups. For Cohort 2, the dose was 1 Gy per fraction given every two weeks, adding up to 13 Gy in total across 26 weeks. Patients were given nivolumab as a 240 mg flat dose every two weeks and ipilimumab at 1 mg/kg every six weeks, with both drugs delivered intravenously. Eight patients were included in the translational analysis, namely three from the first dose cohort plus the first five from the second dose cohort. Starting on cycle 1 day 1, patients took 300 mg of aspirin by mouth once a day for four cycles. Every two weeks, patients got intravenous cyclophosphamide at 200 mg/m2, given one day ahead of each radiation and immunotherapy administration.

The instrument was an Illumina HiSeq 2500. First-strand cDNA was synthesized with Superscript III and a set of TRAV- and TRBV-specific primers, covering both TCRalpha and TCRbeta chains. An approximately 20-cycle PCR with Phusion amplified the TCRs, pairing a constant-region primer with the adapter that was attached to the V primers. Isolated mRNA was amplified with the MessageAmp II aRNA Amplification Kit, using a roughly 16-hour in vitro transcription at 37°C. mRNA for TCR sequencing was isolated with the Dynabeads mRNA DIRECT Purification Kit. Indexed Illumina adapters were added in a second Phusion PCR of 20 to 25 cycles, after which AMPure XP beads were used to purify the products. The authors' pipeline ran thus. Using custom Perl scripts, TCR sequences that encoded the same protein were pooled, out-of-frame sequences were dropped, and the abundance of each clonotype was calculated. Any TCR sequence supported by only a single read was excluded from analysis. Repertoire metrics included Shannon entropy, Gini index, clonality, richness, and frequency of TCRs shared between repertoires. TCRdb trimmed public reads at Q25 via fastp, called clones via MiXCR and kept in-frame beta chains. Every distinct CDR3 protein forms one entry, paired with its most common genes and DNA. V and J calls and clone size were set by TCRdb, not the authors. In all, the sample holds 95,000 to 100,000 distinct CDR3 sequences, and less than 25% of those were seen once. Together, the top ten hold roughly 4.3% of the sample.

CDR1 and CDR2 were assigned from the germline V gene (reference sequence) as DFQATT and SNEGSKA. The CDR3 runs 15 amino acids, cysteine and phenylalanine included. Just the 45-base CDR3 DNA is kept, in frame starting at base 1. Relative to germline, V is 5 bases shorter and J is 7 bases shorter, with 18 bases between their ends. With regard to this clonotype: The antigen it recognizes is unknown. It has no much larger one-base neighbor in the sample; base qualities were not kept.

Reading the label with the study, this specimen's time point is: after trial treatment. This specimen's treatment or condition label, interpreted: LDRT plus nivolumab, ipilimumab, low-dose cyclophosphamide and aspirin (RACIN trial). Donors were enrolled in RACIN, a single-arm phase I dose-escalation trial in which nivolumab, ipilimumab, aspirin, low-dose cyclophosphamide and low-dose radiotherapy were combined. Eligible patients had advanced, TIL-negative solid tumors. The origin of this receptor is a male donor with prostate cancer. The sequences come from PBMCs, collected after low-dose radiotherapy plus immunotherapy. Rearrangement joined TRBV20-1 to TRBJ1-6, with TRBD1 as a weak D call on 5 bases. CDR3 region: CSAQTGGGRNSPLHF. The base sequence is TGCAGTGCTCAGACCGGGGGAGGGCGGAATTCACCCCTCCACTTT.